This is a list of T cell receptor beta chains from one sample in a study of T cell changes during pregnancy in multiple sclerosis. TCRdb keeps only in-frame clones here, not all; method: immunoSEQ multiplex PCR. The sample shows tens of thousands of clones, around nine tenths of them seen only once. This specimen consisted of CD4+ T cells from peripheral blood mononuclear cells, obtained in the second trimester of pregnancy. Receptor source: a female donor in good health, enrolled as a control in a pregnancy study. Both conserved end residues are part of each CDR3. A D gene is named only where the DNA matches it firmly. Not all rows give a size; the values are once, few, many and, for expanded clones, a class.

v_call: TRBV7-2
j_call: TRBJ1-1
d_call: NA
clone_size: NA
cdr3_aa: CASSLAPRAFF
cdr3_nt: TGTGCCAGCAGCTTAGCGCCGCGGGCTTTCTTT

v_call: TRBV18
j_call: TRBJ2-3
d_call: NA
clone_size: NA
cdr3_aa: CASSEDRKFTDTQYF
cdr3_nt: TGTGCCAGCTCCGAAGACAGAAAGTTCACAGATACGCAGTATTTT

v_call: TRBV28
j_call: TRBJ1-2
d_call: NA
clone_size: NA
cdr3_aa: CASSIHPGRPNYGYTF
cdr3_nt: TGTGCCAGCAGTATTCATCCAGGGCGGCCGAACTATGGCTACACCTTC

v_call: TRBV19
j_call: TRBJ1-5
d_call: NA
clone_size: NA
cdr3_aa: CASSQTRRSNQPQHF
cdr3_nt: TGTGCCAGTAGTCAAACAAGAAGGAGTAATCAGCCCCAGCATTTT

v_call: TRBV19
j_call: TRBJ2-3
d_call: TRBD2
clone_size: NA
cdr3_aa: CASSKLAGGLTDTQYF
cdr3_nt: TGTGCCAGTAGTAAACTAGCGGGGGGTCTCACAGATACGCAGTATTTT

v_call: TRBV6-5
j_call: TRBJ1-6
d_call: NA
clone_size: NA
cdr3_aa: CASSAPGSPLHF
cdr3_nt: TGTGCCAGCAGTGCACCAGGGTCACCCCTCCACTTT

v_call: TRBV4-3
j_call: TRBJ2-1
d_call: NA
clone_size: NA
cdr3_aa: CASSQEAAPRGEQFF
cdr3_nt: TGCGCCAGCAGCCAAGAAGCCGCCCCAAGGGGTGAGCAGTTCTTC

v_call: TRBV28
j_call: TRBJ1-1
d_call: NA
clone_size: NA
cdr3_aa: CASSQPGLEAFF
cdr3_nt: TGTGCCAGCAGTCAACCGGGACTAGAAGCTTTCTTT

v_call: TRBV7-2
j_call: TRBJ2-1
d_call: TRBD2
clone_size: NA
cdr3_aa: CASSLSGLAGGEQFF
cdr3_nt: TGTGCCAGCAGCCTATCGGGACTAGCGGGGGGGGAGCAGTTCTTC

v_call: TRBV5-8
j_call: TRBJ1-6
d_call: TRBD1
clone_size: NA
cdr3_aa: CASNQGARGVGNSPLHF
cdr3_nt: TGTGCCAGCAATCAGGGGGCACGCGGCGTTGGTAATTCACCCCTCCACTTT

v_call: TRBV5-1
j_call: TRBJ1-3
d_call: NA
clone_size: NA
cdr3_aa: CASSLPGTGNTIYF
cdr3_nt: TGCGCCAGCAGCTTGCCCGGGACAGGAAACACCATATATTTT

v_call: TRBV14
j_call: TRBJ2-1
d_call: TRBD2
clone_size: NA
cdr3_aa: CASSQDFWTSGFNEQFF
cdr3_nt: TGTGCCAGCAGCCAAGATTTTTGGACTAGCGGCTTCAATGAGCAGTTCTTC

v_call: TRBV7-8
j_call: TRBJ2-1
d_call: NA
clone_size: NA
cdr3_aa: CASRAFPAQRFHEQFF
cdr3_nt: TGTGCCAGCAGAGCTTTTCCGGCACAGCGGTTCCATGAGCAGTTCTTC

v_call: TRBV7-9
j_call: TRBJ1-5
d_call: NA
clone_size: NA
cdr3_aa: CASSSGAGRNQPQHF
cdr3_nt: TGTGCCAGCAGCTCAGGGGCAGGGCGGAATCAGCCCCAGCATTTT

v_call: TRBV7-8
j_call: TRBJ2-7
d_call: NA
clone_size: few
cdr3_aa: CASSENRVAYEQYF
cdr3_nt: TGTGCCAGCAGCGAAAACAGGGTGGCCTACGAGCAGTACTTC

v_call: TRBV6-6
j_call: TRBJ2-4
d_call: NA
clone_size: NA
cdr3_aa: CASRDAPGQWKNIQYF
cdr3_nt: TGTGCCAGCAGAGACGCCCCCGGACAGTGGAAAAACATTCAGTACTTC

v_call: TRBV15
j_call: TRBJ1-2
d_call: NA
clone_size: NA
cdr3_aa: CATSRNQGSFGYTF
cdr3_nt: TGTGCCACCAGCAGGAACCAGGGGTCCTTTGGCTACACCTTC

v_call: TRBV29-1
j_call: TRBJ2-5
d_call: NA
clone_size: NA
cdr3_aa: CSVARGETQYF
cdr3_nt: TGCAGCGTTGCTAGGGGCGAGACCCAGTACTTC

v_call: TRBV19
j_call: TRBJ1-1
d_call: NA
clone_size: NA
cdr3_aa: CASGRPVNTEAFF
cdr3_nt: TGTGCCAGCGGCAGGCCCGTGAACACTGAAGCTTTCTTT

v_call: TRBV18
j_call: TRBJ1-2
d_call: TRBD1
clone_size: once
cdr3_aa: CASSRDGTGAGGYTF
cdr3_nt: TGTGCCAGCTCACGAGATGGGACAGGCGCCGGGGGCTACACCTTC

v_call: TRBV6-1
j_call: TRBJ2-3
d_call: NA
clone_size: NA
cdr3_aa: CASSERAASTDTQYF
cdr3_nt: TGTGCCAGCAGTGAGAGGGCAGCTAGCACAGATACGCAGTATTTT

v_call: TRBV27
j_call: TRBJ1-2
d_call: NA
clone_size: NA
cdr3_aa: CASSLQGPEANYGYTF
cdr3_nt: TGTGCCAGCAGCCTACAGGGCCCAGAGGCTAACTATGGCTACACCTTC

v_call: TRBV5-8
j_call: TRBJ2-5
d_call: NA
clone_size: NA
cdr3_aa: CASRMEAQETQYF
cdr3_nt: TGTGCCAGCAGGATGGAGGCCCAAGAGACCCAGTACTTC

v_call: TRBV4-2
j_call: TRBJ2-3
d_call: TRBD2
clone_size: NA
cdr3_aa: CASSQDPGLAGVQDTQYF
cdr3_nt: TGTGCCAGCAGCCAAGATCCCGGACTAGCGGGGGTGCAAGATACGCAGTATTTT

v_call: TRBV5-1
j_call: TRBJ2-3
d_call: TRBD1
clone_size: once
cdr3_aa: CASSLARTGKRQYTDTQYF
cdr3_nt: TGCGCCAGCAGCTTGGCCAGGACAGGGAAGCGACAATACACAGATACGCAGTATTTT

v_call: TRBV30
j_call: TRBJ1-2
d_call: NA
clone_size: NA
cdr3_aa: CAHTFGTNYGYTF
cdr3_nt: TGTGCCCACACCTTCGGGACTAACTATGGCTACACCTTC

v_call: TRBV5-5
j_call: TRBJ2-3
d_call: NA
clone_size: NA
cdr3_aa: CASSLELATDTQYF
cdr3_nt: TGTGCCAGCAGCTTAGAACTAGCCACAGATACGCAGTATTTT

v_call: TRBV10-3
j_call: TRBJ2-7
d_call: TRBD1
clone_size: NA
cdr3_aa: CAISETRGLGEQYF
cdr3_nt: TGTGCCATCAGTGAGACGAGGGGGCTGGGTGAGCAGTACTTC

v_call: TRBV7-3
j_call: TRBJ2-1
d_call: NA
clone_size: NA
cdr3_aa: CASSSSSVDNEQFF
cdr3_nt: TGTGCCAGCAGCAGCTCTAGCGTTGACAATGAGCAGTTCTTC

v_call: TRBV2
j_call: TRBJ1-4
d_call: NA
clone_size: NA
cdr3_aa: CASTKRGELNEKLFF
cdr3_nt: TGTGCCAGCACCAAACGGGGGGAACTTAATGAAAAACTGTTTTTT

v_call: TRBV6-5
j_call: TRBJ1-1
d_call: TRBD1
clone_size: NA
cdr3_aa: CASSYRGDRVRTEAFF
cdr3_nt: TGTGCCAGCAGTTACAGGGGGGACAGGGTTCGGACTGAAGCTTTCTTT

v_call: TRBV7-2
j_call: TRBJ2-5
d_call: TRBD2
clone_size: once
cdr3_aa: CASSPDGGGLPQTQYF
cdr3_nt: TGTGCCAGCAGCCCAGACGGGGGGGGCCTACCGCAGACCCAGTACTTC

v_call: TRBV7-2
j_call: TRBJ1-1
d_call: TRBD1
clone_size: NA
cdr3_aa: CASSMGQDTEAFF
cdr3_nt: TGTGCCAGCAGCATGGGACAGGACACTGAAGCTTTCTTT

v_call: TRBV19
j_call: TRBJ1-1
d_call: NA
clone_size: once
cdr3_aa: CATLTRSQANTEAFF
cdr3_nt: TGTGCCACCCTAACCCGCTCTCAGGCGAACACTGAAGCTTTCTTT

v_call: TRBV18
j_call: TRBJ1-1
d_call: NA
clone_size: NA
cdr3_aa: CASSPLKGKGASTEAFF
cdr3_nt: TGTGCCAGCTCACCATTAAAAGGGAAGGGAGCGTCGACTGAAGCTTTCTTT

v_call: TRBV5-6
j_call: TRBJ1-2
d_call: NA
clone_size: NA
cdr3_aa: CASSPGNNYGYTF
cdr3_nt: TGTGCCAGCAGTCCAGGGAATAACTATGGCTACACCTTC

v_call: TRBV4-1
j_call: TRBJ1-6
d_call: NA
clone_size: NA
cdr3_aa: CASSQDSFRVSYNSPLHF
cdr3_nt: TGCGCCAGCAGCCAAGATTCATTCCGGGTCTCCTATAATTCACCCCTCCACTTT

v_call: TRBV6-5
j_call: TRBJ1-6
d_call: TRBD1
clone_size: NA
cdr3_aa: CASIRGQNNSPLHF
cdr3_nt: TGTGCCAGCATCAGGGGACAGAATAATTCACCCCTCCACTTT

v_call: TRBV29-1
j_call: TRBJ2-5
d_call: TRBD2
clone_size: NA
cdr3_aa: CSVENTLADQETQYF
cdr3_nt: TGCAGCGTTGAAAATACACTAGCGGACCAAGAGACCCAGTACTTC

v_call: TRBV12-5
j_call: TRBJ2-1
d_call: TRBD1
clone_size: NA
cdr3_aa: CASGLGTGTSNEQFF
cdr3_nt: TGTGCTAGTGGTTTAGGGACAGGGACAAGCAATGAGCAGTTCTTC

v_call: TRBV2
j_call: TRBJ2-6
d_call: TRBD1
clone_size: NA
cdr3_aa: CASSPGQARSGANVLTF
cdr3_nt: TGTGCCAGCAGCCCCGGACAGGCCCGCTCTGGGGCCAACGTCCTGACTTTC

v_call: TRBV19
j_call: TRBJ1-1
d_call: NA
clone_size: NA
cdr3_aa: CASSMSAATRGYTEAFF
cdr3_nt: TGTGCCAGTAGTATGAGTGCGGCTACCCGGGGGTACACTGAAGCTTTCTTT